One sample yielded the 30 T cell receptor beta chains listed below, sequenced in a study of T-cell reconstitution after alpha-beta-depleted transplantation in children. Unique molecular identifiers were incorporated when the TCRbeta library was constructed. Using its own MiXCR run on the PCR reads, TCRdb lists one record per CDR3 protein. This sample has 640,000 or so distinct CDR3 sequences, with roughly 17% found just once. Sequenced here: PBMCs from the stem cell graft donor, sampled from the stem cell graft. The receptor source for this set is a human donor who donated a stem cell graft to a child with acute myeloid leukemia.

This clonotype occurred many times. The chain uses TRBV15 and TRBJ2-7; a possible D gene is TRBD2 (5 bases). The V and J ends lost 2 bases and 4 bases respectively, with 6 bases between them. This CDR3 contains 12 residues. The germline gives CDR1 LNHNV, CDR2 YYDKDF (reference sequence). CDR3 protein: CATSRTGYEQYF. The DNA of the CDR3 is TGTGCCACCAGCAGAACGGGATACGAGCAGTACTTC.

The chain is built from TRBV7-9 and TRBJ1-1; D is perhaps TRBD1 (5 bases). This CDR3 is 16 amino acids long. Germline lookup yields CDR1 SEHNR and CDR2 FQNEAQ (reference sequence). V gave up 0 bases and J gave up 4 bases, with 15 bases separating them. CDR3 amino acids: CASSLAPGGRGTEAFF. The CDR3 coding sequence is TGTGCCAGCAGCTTAGCCCCGGGAGGGAGGGGCACTGAAGCTTTCTTT.

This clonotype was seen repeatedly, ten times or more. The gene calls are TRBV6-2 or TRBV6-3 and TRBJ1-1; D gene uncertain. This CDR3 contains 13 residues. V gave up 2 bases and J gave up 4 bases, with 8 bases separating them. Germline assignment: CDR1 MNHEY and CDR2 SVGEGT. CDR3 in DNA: TGTGCCAGCAGTTACATCGAGGTCACTGAAGCTTTCTTT. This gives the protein CASSYIEVTEAFF.

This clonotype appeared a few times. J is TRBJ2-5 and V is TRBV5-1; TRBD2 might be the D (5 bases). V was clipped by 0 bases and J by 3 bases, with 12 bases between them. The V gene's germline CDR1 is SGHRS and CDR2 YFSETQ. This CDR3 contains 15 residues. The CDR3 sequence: CASSLALSDEETQYF. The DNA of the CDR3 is TGCGCCAGCAGCTTGGCCCTTAGCGATGAAGAGACCCAGTACTTC.

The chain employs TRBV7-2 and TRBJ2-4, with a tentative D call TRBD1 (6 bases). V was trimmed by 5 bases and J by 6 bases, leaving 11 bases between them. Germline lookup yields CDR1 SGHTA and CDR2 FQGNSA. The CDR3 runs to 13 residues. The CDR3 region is CASSVDRLNIQYF. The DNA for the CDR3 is TGTGCCAGCAGCGTTGACAGGCTAAACATTCAGTACTTC.

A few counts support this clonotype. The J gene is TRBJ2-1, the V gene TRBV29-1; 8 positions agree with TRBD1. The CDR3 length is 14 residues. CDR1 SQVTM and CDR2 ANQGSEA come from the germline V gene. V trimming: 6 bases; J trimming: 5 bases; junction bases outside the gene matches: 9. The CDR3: CSVKADRVHNEQFF. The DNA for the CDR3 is TGCAGCGTAAAGGCGGACAGGGTTCACAATGAGCAGTTCTTC.

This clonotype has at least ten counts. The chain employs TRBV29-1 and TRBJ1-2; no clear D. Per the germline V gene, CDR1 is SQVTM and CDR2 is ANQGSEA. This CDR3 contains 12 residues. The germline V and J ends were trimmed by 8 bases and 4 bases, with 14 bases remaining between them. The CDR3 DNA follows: TGCAGCTCCGAGGACGGATCCTATGGCTACACCTTC. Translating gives CSSEDGSYGYTF. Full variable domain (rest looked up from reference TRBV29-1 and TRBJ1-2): SAVISQKPSRDICQRGTSLTIQCQVDSQVTMMFWYRQQPGQSLTLIATANQGSEATYESGFVIDKFPISRPNLTFSTLTVSNMSPEDSSIYLCSSEDGSYGYTFGSGTRLTVV.

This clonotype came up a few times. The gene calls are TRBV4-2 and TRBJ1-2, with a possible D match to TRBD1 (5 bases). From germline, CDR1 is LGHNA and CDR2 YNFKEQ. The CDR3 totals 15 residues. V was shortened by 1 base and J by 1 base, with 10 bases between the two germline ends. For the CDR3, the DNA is TGTGCCAGCAGCCAAGTCGGCAGGGTTAACTATGGCTACACCTTC. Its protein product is CASSQVGRVNYGYTF.

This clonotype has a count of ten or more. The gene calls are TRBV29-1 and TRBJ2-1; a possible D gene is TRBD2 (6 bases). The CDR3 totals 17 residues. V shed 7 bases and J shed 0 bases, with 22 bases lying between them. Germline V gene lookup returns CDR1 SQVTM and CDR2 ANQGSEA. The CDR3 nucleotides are TGCAGCGCCACACCTCAGCGGAGGGAGAGCTCCTACAATGAGCAGTTCTTC. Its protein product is CSATPQRRESSYNEQFF.

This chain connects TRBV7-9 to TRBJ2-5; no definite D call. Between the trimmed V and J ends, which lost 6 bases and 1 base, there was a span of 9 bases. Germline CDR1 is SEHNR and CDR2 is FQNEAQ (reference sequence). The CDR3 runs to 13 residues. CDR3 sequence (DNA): TGTGCCAGCAGATCAGTCGGCCAAGAGACCCAGTACTTC. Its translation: CASRSVGQETQYF.

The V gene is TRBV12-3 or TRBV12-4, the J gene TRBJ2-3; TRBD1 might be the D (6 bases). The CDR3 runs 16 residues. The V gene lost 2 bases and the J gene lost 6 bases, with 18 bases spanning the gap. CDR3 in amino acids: CASSLPGPGAPDTQYF. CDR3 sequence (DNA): TGTGCCAGCAGTTTACCTGGGCCAGGGGCCCCCGATACGCAGTATTTT.

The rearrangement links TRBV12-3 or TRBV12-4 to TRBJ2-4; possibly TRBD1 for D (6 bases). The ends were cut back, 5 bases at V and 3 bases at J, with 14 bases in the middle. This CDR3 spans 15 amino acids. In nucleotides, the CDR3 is TGTGCCAGCAGTCCTTCCGGACAGTGCAAAAACATTCAGTACTTC. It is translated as CASSPSGQCKNIQYF.

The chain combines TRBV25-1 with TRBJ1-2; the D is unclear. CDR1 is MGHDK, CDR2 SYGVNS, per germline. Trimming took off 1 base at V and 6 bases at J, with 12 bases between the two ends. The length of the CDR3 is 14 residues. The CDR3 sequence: CASSEWEQRDGYTF. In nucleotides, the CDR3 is TGTGCCAGCAGTGAATGGGAACAGAGAGATGGCTACACCTTC.

CDR3 region: CSALRGGNQPQHF. The CDR3 DNA reads TGCAGTGCGTTGAGGGGGGGCAATCAGCCCCAGCATTTT. The rearrangement joins TRBV20-1 to TRBJ1-5; D is possibly TRBD1 (6 bases). This CDR3 has 13 amino acids. Per germline, CDR1 DFQATT and CDR2 SNEGSKA (reference sequence). Trimming shortened V by 6 bases and J by 2 bases, and 11 bases separated the two germline ends.

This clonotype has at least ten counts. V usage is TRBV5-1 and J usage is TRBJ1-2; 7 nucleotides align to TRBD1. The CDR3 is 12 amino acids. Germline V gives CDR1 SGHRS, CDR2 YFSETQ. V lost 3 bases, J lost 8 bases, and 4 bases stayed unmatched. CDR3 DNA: TGCGCCAGCAGCTGGGACAGTAACGGCTACACCTTC. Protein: CASSWDSNGYTF.

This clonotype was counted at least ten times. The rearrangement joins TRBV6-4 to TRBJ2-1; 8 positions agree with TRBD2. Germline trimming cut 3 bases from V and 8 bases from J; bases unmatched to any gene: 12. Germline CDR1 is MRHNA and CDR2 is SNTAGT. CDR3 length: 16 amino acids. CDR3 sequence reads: CASSDPGGAPIDEQFF. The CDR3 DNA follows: TGTGCCAGCAGTGATCCCGGGGGGGCCCCAATCGATGAGCAGTTCTTC.

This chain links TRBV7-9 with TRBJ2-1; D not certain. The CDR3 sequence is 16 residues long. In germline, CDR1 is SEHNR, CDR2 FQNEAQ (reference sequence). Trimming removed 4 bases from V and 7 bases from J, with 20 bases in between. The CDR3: CASSSRGLEIRNEQFF. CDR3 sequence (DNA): TGTGCCAGCAGCTCCCGCGGATTAGAAATAAGGAATGAGCAGTTCTTC.

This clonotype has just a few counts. CDR3 region: CSARDSEGRETQYF. CDR3 nucleotides: TGCAGTGCTAGAGATAGTGAGGGTCGGGAGACCCAGTACTTC. The V and J genes are TRBV20-1 and TRBJ2-5, with TRBD2 as a possible D gene (5 bases). Trimming pared 0 bases from V and 5 bases from J, leaving 13 bases between. Germline V lookup: CDR1 DFQATT, CDR2 SNEGSKA (reference sequence). The CDR3 has 14 amino acids.

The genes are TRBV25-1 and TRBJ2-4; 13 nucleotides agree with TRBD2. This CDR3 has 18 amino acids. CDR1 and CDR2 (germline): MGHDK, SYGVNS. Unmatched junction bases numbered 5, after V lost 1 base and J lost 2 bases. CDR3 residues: CASSESTSGGKTKNIQYF. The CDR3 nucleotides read TGTGCCAGCAGTGAATCGACTAGCGGGGGGAAAACCAAAAACATTCAGTACTTC.

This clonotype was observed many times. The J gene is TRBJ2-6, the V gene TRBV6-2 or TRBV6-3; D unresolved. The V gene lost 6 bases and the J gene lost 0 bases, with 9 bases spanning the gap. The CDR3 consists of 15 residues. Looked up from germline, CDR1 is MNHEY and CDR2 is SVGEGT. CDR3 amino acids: CASSPDNSGANVLTF. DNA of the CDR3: TGTGCCAGCAGCCCCGACAACTCTGGGGCCAACGTCCTGACTTTC.

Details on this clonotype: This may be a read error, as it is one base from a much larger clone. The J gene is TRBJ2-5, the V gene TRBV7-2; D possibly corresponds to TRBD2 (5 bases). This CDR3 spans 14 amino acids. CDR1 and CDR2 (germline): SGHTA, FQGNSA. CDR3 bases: TGTGCCAGCAGCTTTGTGGGAGCGCAAGAGACCCAGTGCTTC. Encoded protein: CASSFVGAQETQCF.

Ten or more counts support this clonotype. For the CDR3, the DNA is TGTGCAACCGGGACAGGGGGGAACACTGAAGCTTTCTTT. This sequence encodes CATGTGGNTEAFF. The rearrangement links TRBV10-3 to TRBJ1-1; 11 nucleotides agree with TRBD1. Germline-derived CDR1 and CDR2 are ENHRY and SYGVKD. This CDR3 spans 13 amino acids.

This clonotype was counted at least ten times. The CDR3 sequence: CSVLGAGDYGYTF. CDR3 coding DNA: TGCAGCGTCCTAGGGGCGGGGGACTATGGCTACACCTTC. The chain is built from TRBV29-1 and TRBJ1-2; tentatively, D is TRBD1 (5 bases). The germline V gene encodes CDR1 SQVTM and CDR2 ANQGSEA. The CDR3 has 13 residues. V lost 6 bases to trimming and J lost 3 bases, with 14 bases between them. Complete variable domain (other parts from reference TRBV29-1 and TRBJ1-2): SAVISQKPSRDICQRGTSLTIQCQVDSQVTMMFWYRQQPGQSLTLIATANQGSEATYESGFVIDKFPISRPNLTFSTLTVSNMSPEDSSIYLCSVLGAGDYGYTFGSGTRLTVV.

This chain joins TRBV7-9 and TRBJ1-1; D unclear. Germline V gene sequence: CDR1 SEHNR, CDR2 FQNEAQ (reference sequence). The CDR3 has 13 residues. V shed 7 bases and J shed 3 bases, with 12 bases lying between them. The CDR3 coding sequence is TGTGCCAGCAACCCTAATCTCGACACTGAAGCTTTCTTT. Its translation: CASNPNLDTEAFF.

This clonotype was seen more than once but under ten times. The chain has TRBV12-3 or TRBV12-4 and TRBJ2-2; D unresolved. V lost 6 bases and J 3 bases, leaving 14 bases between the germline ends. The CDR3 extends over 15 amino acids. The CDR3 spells CASRARARDTGELFF. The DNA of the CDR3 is TGTGCCAGCAGGGCAAGGGCTCGGGACACCGGGGAGCTGTTTTTT.

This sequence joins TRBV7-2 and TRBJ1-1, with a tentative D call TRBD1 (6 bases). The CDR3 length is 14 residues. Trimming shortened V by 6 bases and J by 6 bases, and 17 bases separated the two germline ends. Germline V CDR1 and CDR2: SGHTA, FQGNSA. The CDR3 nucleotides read TGTGCCAGCAGTCTCCAGGGGCCTAGGGCTGAAGCTTTCTTT. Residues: CASSLQGPRAEAFF. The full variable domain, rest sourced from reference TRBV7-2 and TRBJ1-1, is GAGVSQSPSNKVTEKGKDVELRCDPISGHTALYWYRQSLGQGLEFLIYFQGNSAPDKSGLPSDRFSAERTGGSVSTLTIQRTQQEDSAVYLCASSLQGPRAEAFFGQGTRLTVV.

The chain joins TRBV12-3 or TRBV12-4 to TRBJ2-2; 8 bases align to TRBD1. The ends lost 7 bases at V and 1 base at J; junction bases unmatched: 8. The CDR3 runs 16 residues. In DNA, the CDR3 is TGTGCCAGCATCAACCGACAGGGGCGGAACACCGGGGAGCTGTTTTTT. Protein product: CASINRQGRNTGELFF.

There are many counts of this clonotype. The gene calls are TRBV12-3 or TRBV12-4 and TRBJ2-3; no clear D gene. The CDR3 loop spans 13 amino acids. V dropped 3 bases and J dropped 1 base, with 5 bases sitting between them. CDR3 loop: CASSFPGTDTQYF. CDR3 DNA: TGTGCCAGCAGTTTTCCAGGCACAGATACGCAGTATTTT.

CDR3 residues: CAISDPSRGAFF. For the CDR3, the DNA is TGTGCCATCAGTGACCCCAGCAGGGGGGCTTTCTTT. The V and J genes are TRBV10-3 and TRBJ1-1, with 7 positions matching TRBD1. J lost 11 bases, V lost 3 bases, and 6 bases had no gene match. The CDR3 contains 12 residues. From germline, CDR1 is ENHRY and CDR2 SYGVKD.

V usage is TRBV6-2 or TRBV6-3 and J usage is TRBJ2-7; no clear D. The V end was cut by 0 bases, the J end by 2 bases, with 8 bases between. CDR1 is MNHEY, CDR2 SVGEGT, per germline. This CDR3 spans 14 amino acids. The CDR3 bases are TGTGCCAGCAGTTACTCGAACCCAGCCTACGAGCAGTACTTC. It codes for CASSYSNPAYEQYF.